This TCR beta chain stems from a study of T cells in Graves' hyperthyroidism and ophthalmopathy. Study-wide points: The model made its ophthalmopathy prediction, and onset followed a median approximately 6 months later.

The CDR3 regions of TCR beta were amplified from RNA transcripts. Primed by the HTBI set, a first-round RT-PCR was run on the TCR CDR3. TCRdb ran MiXCR on the multiplex PCR reads and lists one entry per CDR3 protein. The sample consists of 550,000 to 700,000 distinct CDR3 sequences, roughly 50% of them appearing once. Exclusions: uncontrolled infection, other autoimmune disease, pregnancy, lactation. Diagnoses were made from clinical symptoms, serum measures (thyroxine and TRAb), thyroid ultrasound and orbital computed tomography. With regard to this clonotype: The antigen is undetermined.

Germline V gene sequence: CDR1 SQVTM, CDR2 ANQGSEA. The CDR3 contains 12 residues. The V gene end was trimmed by 4 bases and the J gene end by 6 bases; junction bases not matched to a gene: 5. V is TRBV29-1 and J is TRBJ2-7; TRBD2 matches 8 bases. The sample consisted of peripheral blood or thyroid tissue (not recorded which). The clonotype was recovered from an adult woman with Graves' disease, either hyperthyroidism or ophthalmopathy (not recorded which). The DNA for the CDR3 is TGCAGCGTTGGGGGACTAGACGGCGAGCAGTACTTC. It is translated as CSVGGLDGEQYF.